Sequencing of this T cell receptor beta chain was carried out in a study of cytomegalovirus exposure and HLA in healthy donors. Trimming cost V 3 bases and J 3 bases, with 5 bases left between them. CDR1 and CDR2 (germline): DFQATT, SNEGSKA (reference sequence). The CDR3 runs to 11 residues. This clone showed up just a few times. The antigen is not known. The study's findings and limits: A missense DCLRE1C variant was associated with V- and J-gene trimming of TCR beta chains in a later analysis, and an independent cohort replicated the association. What was likely a sequencing artifact was a cluster of highly shared sequence variants. Researchers reported in a later analysis that common viral pathogens appeared linked to several top clusters.

The study ran its PCR with 60 Vbeta and 13 Jbeta primers. Assay: immunoSEQ multiplex PCR; the TCRdb copy retains only in-frame clones and omits some. The sample consists of roughly 200,000 clones, roughly 74% of them appearing once. Sequencing used PBMCs. The receptor was isolated from a female donor in good health and CMV-seronegative. The rearrangement uses TRBV20-1 and TRBJ2-5; D not certain. CDR3 DNA sequence: TGCAGTGCTAGCTCTGAAGAGACCCAGTACTTC. Its translation: CSASSEETQYF.